The following is a T cell receptor beta chain sequence with its context. Its specific antigen is unknown. Inclusive of the bounding cysteine and phenylalanine, the CDR3 is 13 residues long. Only the protein is available. The germline V gene encodes CDR1 MNHNY and CDR2 SVGAGI (reference sequence). These data come from a study of T cells expressing NK-cell markers (dated by TCRdb to about 2020). Some background on the complete study: TCR beta-chain repertoires were profiled in sorted CD3+CD56+NKG2C+, CD3+CD56+NKG2C- and CD3+CD56-NKG2C+ T-cell subsets from several donors. Of the eight sequenced donors, seven were found to be HCMV-seropositive and one was found to be HCMV-seronegative. The eight sequenced donors were randomly selected healthy volunteers, three men and five women. Libraries were sequenced as 2 x 150 bp reads on Illumina HiSeq 2000/2500, MiSeq or NextSeq.

The paper's findings and limits, for the study overall: Those dominant clonotypes were again the most abundant among CD3+CD56-NKG2C+ cells in several donors, at about 25-65%. In six donors, the dominant CD3+CD56+NKG2C+ clonotypes were among the top 10 CD8+ clonotypes and accounted for roughly 1.0-8% of CD8+ T cells. It remained unclear whether the expanded NKG2C-expressing T cell clones were specific for HCMV antigens.

The sequencing machine was an Illumina HiSeq 2000. TCR beta cDNA libraries were made by 5'RACE template switching that added a universal primer site and unique molecular identifiers. Priming for cDNA synthesis came from the TCR beta constant segment, and two successive PCR amplification steps followed. Concerning the study's data processing: Reads were demultiplexed and grouped by UMI with MIGEC, and clonotypes were assembled and quantified with MiTCR. To exclude erroneous sequences, any TCR cDNA sequence not supported by at least two reads was discarded. The tcR package was used for downstream repertoire analysis, and clonotypes were matched across fractions by CDR3 nucleotide sequence plus V segment. VDJmatch was used to annotate antigen specificity against VDJdb, with one amino acid substitution in CDR3 allowed. The reads went through TCRdb reprocessing, and each CDR3 protein sequence gets one entry with no DNA. The V and J calls were not made by the authors but by TCRdb's processing. This sample's table contains a few hundred thousand distinct CDR3 sequences. The ten largest make up approximately 4% of the sample.

To determine HCMV serostatus, a commercial ELISA kit was used to detect HCMV-specific IgG in serum. Ficoll density gradient centrifugation was used to isolate peripheral blood mononuclear cells from blood. Sequenced input: blood T cells: a sorted CD56 or NKG2C T cell subset, CD4+ or CD8+ T cells, or bulk PBMC T cells (not recorded which). This receptor was taken from a man between 18 and 35 years old in good health. Donor details come from another sample of the same person, matched by shared clones. The V and J segments used are TRBV6-6 and TRBJ1-5; TCRdb's D call, TRBD1, is unchecked because there is no DNA. The CDR3: CAGNRGGSQPQHF.